This is a list of T cell receptor beta chains from one sample in a study of neurological immune-mediated disorders. TCRdb ran MiXCR on the 5' RACE reads and lists one entry per CDR3 protein. The table has about 77,000 distinct CDR3 sequences, roughly 9.9% seen once; the top ten hold less than 2%. The sequenced sample was PBMCs. Source of these receptors: a man in his fifties in good health. CDR3s leave out the opening cysteine and the closing phenylalanine or tryptophan. The order of the fields is V gene, CDR3 protein.

V: TRBV29-1
CDR3: SVSRTGMRADTQY

V: TRBV9
CDR3: ASSVRTSGYPDTQY

V: TRBV5-1
CDR3: ASSLRSRGMETQY

V: TRBV28
CDR3: VSSIRTSSPYEQY

V: TRBV28
CDR3: ASRPTGLGETQY

V: TRBV10-3
CDR3: AISEHQGARNYGYT

V: TRBV11-2
CDR3: ASTPEVGDQPQH

V: TRBV29-1
CDR3: SVDESYEQF

V: TRBV20-1
CDR3: SARDPSGNYNEQF

V: TRBV10-3
CDR3: AISPGTRGHYGYT

V: TRBV9
CDR3: ASSISGSTDTQY

V: TRBV5-6
CDR3: ATQTSGGHEQF

V: TRBV6-1
CDR3: ASSEASLGANSGNTIY

V: TRBV24-1
CDR3: ATSDFSGGARNEQF

V: TRBV7-6
CDR3: ASSLGVGTIGYNEQF

V: TRBV15
CDR3: ATSREQGQPQH

V: TRBV7-2
CDR3: ASSLVGGGNTEAF

V: TRBV7-6
CDR3: ASSLIAGANQPQH

V: TRBV5-8
CDR3: ASSSGLAIPNEQF

V: TRBV5-1
CDR3: ASSLGGRDNQPQH

V: TRBV5-1
CDR3: ASSLDKANTGELF

V: TRBV24-1
CDR3: ATSDQGQGQETQY

V: TRBV10-3
CDR3: AISESDLYGNQPQH

V: TRBV29-1
CDR3: SVERDRETQY

V: TRBV5-1
CDR3: ASSLLAGEVLEQF

V: TRBV19
CDR3: ASRDSGSLGYTIY

V: TRBV5-1
CDR3: ASSLEGQSSPLH

V: TRBV19
CDR3: ASSTFSQVADTQY

V: TRBV12-3/TRBV12-4
CDR3: ASSQTGGLGGYT

V: TRBV27
CDR3: ASSLGGDYQPQH

V: TRBV10-3
CDR3: AITKTKTSVPSEQF

V: TRBV5-1
CDR3: ASSLAPGATGNTIY

V: TRBV27
CDR3: ASSSSGTRGETQY

V: TRBV7-2
CDR3: ASSQGLAANTGELF

V: TRBV20-1
CDR3: SAQGASGRSGELF